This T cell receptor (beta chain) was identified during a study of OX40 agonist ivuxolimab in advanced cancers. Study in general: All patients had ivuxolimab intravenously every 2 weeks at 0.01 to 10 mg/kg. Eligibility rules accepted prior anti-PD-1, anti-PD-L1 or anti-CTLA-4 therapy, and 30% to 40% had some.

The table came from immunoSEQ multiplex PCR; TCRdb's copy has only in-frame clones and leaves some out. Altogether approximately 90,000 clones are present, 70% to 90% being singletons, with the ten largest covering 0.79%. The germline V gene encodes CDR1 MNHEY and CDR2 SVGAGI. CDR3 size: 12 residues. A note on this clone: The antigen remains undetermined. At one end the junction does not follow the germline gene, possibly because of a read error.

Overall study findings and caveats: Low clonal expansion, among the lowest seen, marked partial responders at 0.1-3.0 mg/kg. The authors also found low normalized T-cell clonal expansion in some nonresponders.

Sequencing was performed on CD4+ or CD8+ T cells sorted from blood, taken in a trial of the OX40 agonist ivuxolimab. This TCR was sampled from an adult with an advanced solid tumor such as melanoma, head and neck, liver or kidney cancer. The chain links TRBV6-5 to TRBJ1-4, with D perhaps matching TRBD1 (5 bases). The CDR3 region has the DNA TGTGCCAGCAGTTACACCGGGGCAGCTGGAGTTTTT. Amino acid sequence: CASSYTGAAGVF.